This T cell receptor beta chain appears in the sequencing data of a study of T cell responses to AZD1222 COVID-19 vaccine. As regards this clone: What it binds is not known.

Germline CDR1 SGHTA, CDR2 FQGNSA. This CDR3 has 14 amino acids. J was trimmed by 6 bases and V by 5 bases; bases with no gene match: 7. Overall study results and limits: Rises in breadth and depth of Spike-specific TCRs came after two AZD1222 doses.

TCRdb's copy holds only in-frame clones and misses some; the assay was immunoSEQ multiplex PCR. The sample holds fewer than 110,000 clones, roughly 89% seen once. Sequencing used peripheral blood, obtained on day 0 of AZD1222 vaccination. The chain has TRBV7-2 and TRBJ1-5; 7 bases match TRBD1. The origin of this receptor is an adult in good health. The CDR3 nucleotides are TGTGCCAGCAGCCCAAGACAGGGTGGTCAGCCCCAGCATTTT. Encoded protein: CASSPRQGGQPQHF.